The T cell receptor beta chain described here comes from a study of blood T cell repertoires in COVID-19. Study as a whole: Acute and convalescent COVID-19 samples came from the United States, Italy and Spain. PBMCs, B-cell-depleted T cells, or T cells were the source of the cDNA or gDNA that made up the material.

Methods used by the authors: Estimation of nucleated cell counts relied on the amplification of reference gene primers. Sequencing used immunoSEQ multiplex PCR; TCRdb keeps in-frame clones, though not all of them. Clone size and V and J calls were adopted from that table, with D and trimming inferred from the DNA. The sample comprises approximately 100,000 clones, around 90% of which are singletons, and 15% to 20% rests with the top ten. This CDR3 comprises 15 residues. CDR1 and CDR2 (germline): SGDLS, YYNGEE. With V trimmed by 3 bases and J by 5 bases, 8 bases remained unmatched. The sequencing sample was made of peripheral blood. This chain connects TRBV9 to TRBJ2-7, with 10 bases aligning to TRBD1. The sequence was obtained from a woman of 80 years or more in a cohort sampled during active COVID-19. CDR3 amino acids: CASSAAGTGVDEQYF. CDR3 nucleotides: TGTGCCAGCAGCGCCGCCGGGACAGGGGTCGACGAGCAGTACTTC.